This T cell receptor beta chain derives from a study of T cells in Graves' hyperthyroidism and ophthalmopathy. There were TCR beta CDR3 regions amplified from RNA transcripts. During a first-round RT-PCR of the TCR CDR3, the HTBI primer set was used. TCRdb independently ran MiXCR on the multiplex PCR reads; one entry per CDR3 protein. The sample includes 300,000 to 500,000 distinct CDR3 sequences, about 14% of them seen just once. A patient was excluded if there was uncontrolled infection, other autoimmune disease, pregnancy or lactation. V shed 8 bases and J 5 bases; nucleotides not matched to a gene: 7. The CDR3 extends over 14 amino acids. Germline CDR1 and CDR2: MGHRA and YSYEKL.

The receptor comes from a man aged 50 to 59 with Graves' ophthalmopathy. The rearrangement links TRBV4-1 to TRBJ1-5; 9 positions agree with TRBD1. Input material: blood. The CDR3 nucleotides read TGCGCCAGCTCACGGGACAGGGAGGATCAGCCCCAGCATTTT. This sequence encodes CASSRDREDQPQHF.